Shown below are 28 T cell receptor beta chains from a single sample sequenced in a study of blood T cell repertoires in COVID-19. Method: immunoSEQ multiplex PCR; TCRdb's copy keeps in-frame clones and lacks some. The sample holds fewer than 20,000 clones; about nine tenths are singletons and the top ten take under 13%. The sequenced material came from peripheral blood. All receptors come from an older man with acute or convalescent COVID-19.

The chain joins TRBV29-1 to TRBJ2-5, with 9 bases lining up with TRBD1. CDR3 size: 14 residues. Germline trimming cut 7 bases from V and 2 bases from J; bases unmatched to any gene: 8. Germline CDR1 reads SQVTM; CDR2 reads ANQGSEA. CDR3 sequence (DNA): TGCAGCGCCGGGAAGACAGGGGGTCAAGAGACCCAGTACTTC. Its translation is CSAGKTGGQETQYF.

The chain uses TRBV7-2 and TRBJ1-5; perhaps TRBD1 as D (6 bases). Deletions cut 5 bases from V and 6 bases from J, with 20 bases between. This CDR3 has 16 residues. From germline, CDR1 is SGHTA and CDR2 FQGNSA. Written as DNA, the CDR3 is TGTGCCAGCAGCCGGGGGGCCTTCGGAGGTACTCAGCCCCAGCATTTT. Protein product: CASSRGAFGGTQPQHF.

This sequence joins TRBV19 and TRBJ1-1, with 9 bases fitting TRBD1. CDR1 and CDR2 from the germline V gene are LNHDA and SQIVND (reference sequence). CDR3 size: 13 residues. Losses at the gene ends were 6 bases for V and 7 bases for J; bases not matched to a gene: 6. CDR3 residues: CASRGQGSGEAFF. CDR3 DNA sequence: TGTGCCAGTAGAGGACAGGGGAGCGGTGAAGCTTTCTTT.

The chain carries TRBV2 and TRBJ2-7; 7 bases agree with TRBD1. CDR1 and CDR2 (germline): SNHLY, FYNNEI. The V gene end was trimmed by 6 bases and the J gene end by 3 bases; junction bases not matched to a gene: 8. CDR3 length: 14 residues. This CDR3 reads CASRTGTANYEQYF. The CDR3 DNA reads as TGTGCCAGCAGGACCGGGACAGCGAACTACGAGCAGTACTTC.

This chain joins TRBV5-5 and TRBJ2-2, with 10 bases lining up with TRBD2. Trimming at V came to 1 base and at J to 6 bases, leaving 6 bases not matched to a gene. Germline V lookup: CDR1 SGHKS, CDR2 YYEKEE (reference sequence). This CDR3 is 16 amino acids long. CDR3 coding DNA: TGTGCCAGCAGCTTGAGCGGGGGGGCCGAGTCCGGGGAGCTGTTTTTT. Its translation is CASSLSGGAESGELFF.

In DNA, the CDR3 is TGCGCCAGCAGCCAATCGGGACATGCCAGGGAAGATTCACCCCTCCACTTT. As protein: CASSQSGHAREDSPLHF. The chain joins TRBV4-1 to TRBJ1-6, with a possible D match to TRBD1 (6 bases). This CDR3 comprises 17 residues. Per germline, CDR1 MGHRA and CDR2 YSYEKL. Trimming took off 2 bases at V and 8 bases at J, with 19 bases between the two ends.

The CDR3 reads CASSLGGAFQPQHF. CDR3 in DNA: TGTGCCAGCAGCCTCGGGGGGGCGTTTCAGCCCCAGCATTTT. The V gene is TRBV5-6, the J gene TRBJ1-5; D possibly corresponds to TRBD1 (6 bases). Germline assignment: CDR1 SGHDT and CDR2 YYEEEE. The CDR3 is 14 residues long. V gave up 4 bases and J gave up 6 bases, with 14 bases separating them.

The chain has TRBV10-3 and TRBJ2-3, with 13 nucleotides matching TRBD2. The junction had 11 bases not matched to a gene; V was cut back by 0 bases and J by 2 bases. The germline gives CDR1 ENHRY, CDR2 SYGVKD. CDR3 length: 20 amino acids. The CDR3 is CAISESRGTSGRAFTDTQYF. For the CDR3, the DNA is TGTGCCATCAGTGAGTCCAGAGGCACTAGCGGGAGGGCTTTCACAGATACGCAGTATTTT.

The chain is built from TRBV19 and TRBJ2-7; TRBD1 matches at 9 bases. V shed 5 bases, J shed 2 bases, and the junction held 4 bases outside the gene matches. The CDR3 runs 14 residues. Germline CDR1 LNHDA, CDR2 SQIVND (reference sequence). The CDR3 region has the DNA TGTGCCAGTAGTTCGGGACAGGGACCCTACGAGCAGTACTTC. Protein: CASSSGQGPYEQYF. The full variable domain, rest sourced from reference TRBV19 and TRBJ2-7, is DGGITQSPKYLFRKEGQNVTLSCEQNLNHDAMYWYRQDPGQGLRLIYYSQIVNDFQKGDIAEGYSVSREKKESFPLTVTSAQKNPTAFYLCASSSGQGPYEQYFGPGTRLTVT.

The chain joins TRBV20-1 to TRBJ2-1; 14 bases align to TRBD2. Germline values: CDR1 DFQATT, CDR2 SNEGSKA (reference sequence). This CDR3 region has 15 residues. With V trimmed by 3 bases and J by 6 bases, 4 bases remained unmatched. The chain's CDR3 is CSASGTSGSSNEQFF. CDR3 bases: TGCAGTGCTAGTGGGACTAGCGGGAGCAGCAATGAGCAGTTCTTC.

For the CDR3, the DNA is TGTGCCAGCGGCTCCACAGGGTCTGGCTACACCTTC. It is translated as CASGSTGSGYTF. The chain is built from TRBV27 and TRBJ1-2; D is possibly TRBD1 (6 bases). The length of the CDR3 is 12 residues. The germline V and J ends were trimmed by 8 bases and 7 bases, with 14 bases remaining between them. Germline V lookup: CDR1 MNHEY, CDR2 SMNVEV (reference sequence).

The sample holds a few counts of this clone. J is TRBJ2-1 and V is TRBV27; 7 nucleotides agree with TRBD2. CDR1 and CDR2 (germline): MNHEY, SMNVEV (reference sequence). The CDR3 sequence is 15 residues long. The V gene end was trimmed by 3 bases and the J gene end by 10 bases; junction bases not matched to a gene: 12. CDR3: CASSFRLASPQEQFF. In DNA, the CDR3 is TGTGCCAGCAGTTTTAGACTAGCCTCCCCCCAAGAGCAGTTCTTC.

J is TRBJ1-2 and V is TRBV29-1; D gene unclear. CDR1 is SQVTM, CDR2 ANQGSEA, per germline. Trimming pared 6 bases from V and 6 bases from J, leaving 11 bases between. This CDR3 spans 11 amino acids. Written as DNA, the CDR3 is TGCAGCGTCGTGCGGGAGGATGGCTACACCTTC. It specifies CSVVREDGYTF.

The chain couples TRBV7-9 to TRBJ1-2; D gene ambiguous. The V end lost 5 bases, the J end lost 8 bases, and 24 bases lay between the germline ends. This CDR3 has 16 amino acids. Germline V gene sequence: CDR1 SEHNR, CDR2 FQNEAQ (reference sequence). The DNA of the CDR3 is TGTGCCAGCAGCAGATCGGAGAGGGCGGTACTGGGCGGCTACACCTTC. As protein: CASSRSERAVLGGYTF.

The chain combines TRBV5-1 with TRBJ1-1, with 9 positions matching TRBD1. CDR3 length: 15 amino acids. V gave up 6 bases and J gave up 0 bases; unmatched junction bases: 6. Germline lookup yields CDR1 SGHRS and CDR2 YFSETQ. CDR3 sequence (DNA): TGCGCCAGCAAGGGACAGGGATTATTGAACACTGAAGCTTTCTTT. Amino acids: CASKGQGLLNTEAFF.

This chain uses TRBV11-2 with TRBJ2-1; TRBD1 matches 7 bases. Germline CDR1 is SGHAT and CDR2 is FQNNGV. J gave up 14 bases and V 5 bases, and 12 bases lay outside the gene matches. This CDR3 spans 13 amino acids. CDR3 sequence (DNA): TGTGCCAGCAGCCTAGGGGGCGCGAATCTTAAGTTCTTC. Translating gives CASSLGGANLKFF.

This clone was counted a single time. This chain uses TRBV4-2 with TRBJ2-1; TRBD1 aligns across 8 bases. The CDR3 has 13 amino acids. J gave up 10 bases and V 3 bases, and 5 bases lay outside the gene matches. Germline assignment: CDR1 LGHNA and CDR2 YNFKEQ. The CDR3 DNA follows: TGTGCCAGCAGCCATGACAGGGGATGGGAGCAGTTCTTC. Its protein is CASSHDRGWEQFF.

This rearrangement joins TRBV5-4 to TRBJ2-2; D possibly corresponds to TRBD2 (6 bases). Germline-derived CDR1 and CDR2 are SGHNT and YYREEE (reference sequence). V lost 0 bases and J lost 4, with 7 bases in between. The CDR3 has 14 amino acids. The CDR3 coding sequence is TGTGCCAGCAGCTTGGCCGGGAGCACCGGGGAGCTGTTTTTT. Translation gives CASSLAGSTGELFF.

V gene TRBV11-2 combines with J gene TRBJ2-5; TRBD1 matches 7 bases. The CDR3 runs to 17 residues. Germline-derived CDR1 and CDR2 are SGHAT and FQNNGV. Trimming removed 4 bases from V and 5 bases from J; junction bases left unmatched: 16. CDR3 sequence reads: CASSSPPWDSRRETQYF. The CDR3 DNA reads as TGTGCCAGCAGCTCACCCCCCTGGGACAGCCGGAGGGAGACCCAGTACTTC.

The V call is TRBV5-1, the J call TRBJ2-1; D uncertain. Trimming took off 4 bases at V and 1 base at J, with 9 bases between the two ends. The CDR3 consists of 14 residues. Germline-derived CDR1 and CDR2 are SGHRS and YFSETQ. CDR3 sequence reads: CASSSADSYNEQFF. The CDR3 bases are TGCGCCAGCAGCAGTGCGGATTCCTACAATGAGCAGTTCTTC.

The chain joins TRBV7-8 to TRBJ1-1, with D perhaps TRBD1 (5 bases). Between the trimmed V and J ends, which lost 5 bases and 0 bases, there was a span of 13 bases. Germline loops: CDR1 SGHVS, CDR2 FQNEAQ. The CDR3 has 15 amino acids. The CDR3 DNA reads TGTGCCAGCAGCCCCAGACAGATAATGAACACTGAAGCTTTCTTT. Its protein is CASSPRQIMNTEAFF.

The chain links TRBV6-5 to TRBJ2-5, with D possibly TRBD2 on 7 matching bases. The CDR3 is 15 amino acids. In germline, CDR1 is MNHEY, CDR2 SVGAGI. V was trimmed by 5 bases and J by 3 bases, leaving 16 bases between them. This chain's CDR3 is CASSPVGAGEETQYF. The DNA of the CDR3 is TGTGCCAGCAGTCCCGTGGGGGCGGGGGAAGAGACCCAGTACTTC.

This clone was detected only a few times. The chain uses TRBV5-1 and TRBJ2-3; D might be TRBD1 (6 bases). Germline V gene sequence: CDR1 SGHRS, CDR2 YFSETQ. Trimming took 4 bases from V and 1 from J, leaving 10 bases between them. The CDR3 is 14 amino acids. The CDR3 coding sequence is TGCGCCAGCAGCATATCAGGGGGCACAGATACGCAGTATTTT. It is translated as CASSISGGTDTQYF.

V is TRBV7-8 and J is TRBJ2-2; perhaps TRBD1 as D (6 bases). The CDR3 is 15 residues long. V lost 1 base and J lost 6, with 12 bases in between. Germline loops: CDR1 SGHVS, CDR2 FQNEAQ. CDR3 bases: TGTGCCAGCAGCTTAGATTTTGGGGGCTCCGGGGAGCTGTTTTTT. It codes for CASSLDFGGSGELFF.

The chain links TRBV7-9 to TRBJ1-1; D gene unclear. CDR3 size: 15 residues. Germline V gene lookup returns CDR1 SEHNR and CDR2 FQNEAQ (reference sequence). The germline V and J ends were trimmed by 1 base and 0 bases, with 9 bases remaining between them. CDR3 sequence: CASSLDPVMNTEAFF. The DNA for the CDR3 is TGTGCCAGCAGCTTAGATCCGGTAATGAACACTGAAGCTTTCTTT.

The table lists this clone with a count of one. V gene TRBV30 combines with J gene TRBJ1-6; possibly TRBD1 for D (5 bases). Germline lookup yields CDR1 GTSNPN and CDR2 SVGIG (reference sequence). Trimming removed 2 bases at V and 6 bases at J, with 20 bases between. The CDR3 is 17 amino acids. In nucleotides, the CDR3 is TGTGCCTGGAGTCCAAGACGAACGGAGGGGTTTAATTCACCCCTCCACTTT. It encodes CAWSPRRTEGFNSPLHF.

The chain uses TRBV5-4 and TRBJ2-5; D might be TRBD2 (5 bases). V gave up 2 bases and J gave up 4 bases, with 6 bases separating them. The CDR3 is 12 residues long. In germline, CDR1 is SGHNT, CDR2 YYREEE (reference sequence). The CDR3 DNA reads TGTGCCAGCAGCTTCGGACTAGAGACCCAGTACTTC. Residues: CASSFGLETQYF.

This clone was observed a single time. The gene calls are TRBV19 and TRBJ2-1, with TRBD1 matching over 10 bases. This CDR3 is built from 14 residues. The germline CDR1 and CDR2 sequences are LNHDA and SQIVND (reference sequence). V shed 4 bases and J 8 bases; nucleotides not matched to a gene: 5. For the CDR3, the DNA is TGTGCCAGTAGTACTCGACAGGGGGCCTATGAGCAGTTCTTC. It yields the protein CASSTRQGAYEQFF.